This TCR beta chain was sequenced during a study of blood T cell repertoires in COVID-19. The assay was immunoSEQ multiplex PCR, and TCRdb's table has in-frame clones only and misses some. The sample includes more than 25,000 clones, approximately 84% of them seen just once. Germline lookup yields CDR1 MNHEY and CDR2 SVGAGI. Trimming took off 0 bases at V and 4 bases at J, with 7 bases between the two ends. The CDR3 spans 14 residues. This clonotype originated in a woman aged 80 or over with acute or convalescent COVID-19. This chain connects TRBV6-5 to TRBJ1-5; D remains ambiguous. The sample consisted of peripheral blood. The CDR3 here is CASSYSSINQPQHF. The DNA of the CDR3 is TGTGCCAGCAGTTACTCGAGTATTAATCAGCCCCAGCATTTT.